Included here is one TCR beta chain sequence, with context. Here immunoSEQ multiplex PCR was the method, and the copy in TCRdb shows in-frame clones only, minus some. This table holds some 310,000 clones, roughly 88% found once. The data derive from a study of cytomegalovirus exposure and HLA in healthy donors. Germline CDR1 MGHRA, CDR2 YSYEKL. CDR3 size: 19 residues. V dropped 0 bases and J dropped 0; count of bases not matched to a gene: 8. Material: PBMCs. The TCR originated in a man aged 30-40 years in good health and CMV-seronegative. The genes are TRBV4-1 and TRBJ2-3, with TRBD2 identical over 11 bases. CDR3 sequence: CASSQDPSGGPKSTDTQYF. DNA for the CDR3: TGCGCCAGCAGCCAAGACCCTAGCGGGGGGCCGAAAAGCACAGATACGCAGTATTTT.